This TCR beta chain came from a study of blood T cell repertoires in COVID-19 (TCRdb year 2020). About the investigation overall: The collaborator samples originated in the United States, Italy and Spain and spanned the acute and convalescent phases of COVID-19. The material from the prospective study consisted of cDNA or gDNA derived from T cells, B-cell-depleted T cells, or PBMCs. The dataset comprised deeply sampled blood TCRbeta repertoires from subjects exposed to, actively infected with, or recovered from COVID-19. The repertoires were made available in a free public database intended to serve as a resource for research on the immune response to SARS-CoV-2. The samples were drawn from the first 160 participants of the ongoing ImmuneRACE study and from 1,254 subjects provided by 6 global collaborators. The sample metadata nearly always contained a de-identified subject ID, COVID-19 status, age in years and sex. Where HLA class I and class II types were available, the types were taken from metadata supplied by the sample provider, not from assay-based typing.

TCRbeta CDR3 regions were amplified from genomic DNA by means of the immunoSEQ Assay, a bias-controlled multiplex PCR. Under the source paper's analysis protocol: Nucleated cell counts per sample were estimated from amplification of reference gene primers within the assay. To quantify the absolute abundance of each unique TCRbeta CDR3 rearrangement, sequence reads were collapsed and filtered. Productive Simpson clonality was computed per sample as the square root of Simpson's diversity index over productive rearrangements. In TCRdb, the immuneACCESS table is reduced to in-frame sequences with V and J assigned. These tables do not hold every clone; where another copy was compared, an unresolved V gene accounts for under half, and the others remain unexplained. V and J calls and clone size come straight from that table; D and trimming were deduced from the DNA. The sample table contains roughly 130,000 clones; only one count was recorded for 84% of them. The ten largest clones represent approximately 12% of the sample.

Regarding this clone: Its antigen is currently not known. Nothing much larger sits one base from this clone, and base qualities are not available.

Another Seattle source contributed samples from volunteer blood donors who had recovered from COVID-19. Collaborating institutions collected whole blood in K2EDTA tubes following their own protocols. For TCRbeta analysis, collaborators shipped samples in one of three forms: frozen whole blood, isolated PBMCs, or DNA extracted from either of those sample types. Looking up the germline V gene yields CDR1 SGHVS and CDR2 FQNEAQ. Trimming removed 3 bases from V and 5 bases from J, leaving 17 bases between the germline ends. Taken from cysteine to phenylalanine, the CDR3 has 15 residues. Only the CDR3 part of the read is kept: 45 bases, read in frame from the first base. Broad study findings and their caveats: The amount of clinical and demographic metadata varied by source and participant and was provided uncurated.

In this chain, TRBV7-8 is recombined with TRBJ2-7; TRBD1 might be the D gene, on 6 matching bases. The source is a woman aged 30 to 39 who had recovered from COVID-19. Material: peripheral blood. The CDR3 amino acid sequence is: CASSFTGRAGDEQYF. The sequenced DNA: TGTGCCAGCAGCTTTACCGGACGTGCAGGGGACGAGCAGTACTTC.